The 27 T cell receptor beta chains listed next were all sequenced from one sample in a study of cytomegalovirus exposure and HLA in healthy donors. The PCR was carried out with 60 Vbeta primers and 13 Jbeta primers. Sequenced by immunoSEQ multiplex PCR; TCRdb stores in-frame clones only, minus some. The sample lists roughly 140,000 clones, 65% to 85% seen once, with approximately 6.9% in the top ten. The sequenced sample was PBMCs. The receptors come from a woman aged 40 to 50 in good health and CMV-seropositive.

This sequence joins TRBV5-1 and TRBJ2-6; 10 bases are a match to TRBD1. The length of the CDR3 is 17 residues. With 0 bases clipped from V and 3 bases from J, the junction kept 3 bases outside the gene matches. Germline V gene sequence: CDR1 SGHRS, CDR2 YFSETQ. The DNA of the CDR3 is TGCGCCAGCAGCTTGGGACAGGGGGCCAGTGGGGCCAACGTCCTGACTTTC. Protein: CASSLGQGASGANVLTF.

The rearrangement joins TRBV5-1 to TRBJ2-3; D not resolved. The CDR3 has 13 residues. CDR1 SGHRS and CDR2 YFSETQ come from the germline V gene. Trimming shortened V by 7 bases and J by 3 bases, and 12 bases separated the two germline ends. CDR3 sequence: CASSEQITDTQYF. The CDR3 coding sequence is TGCGCCAGCTCGGAGCAAATAACAGATACGCAGTATTTT.

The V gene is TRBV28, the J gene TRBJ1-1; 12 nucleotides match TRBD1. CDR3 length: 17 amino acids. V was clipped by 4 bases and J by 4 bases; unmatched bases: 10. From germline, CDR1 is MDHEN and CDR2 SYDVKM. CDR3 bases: TGTGCCAGCAGTTCCCCAGGGACAGGGGGCTTGAGCACTGAAGCTTTCTTT. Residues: CASSSPGTGGLSTEAFF.

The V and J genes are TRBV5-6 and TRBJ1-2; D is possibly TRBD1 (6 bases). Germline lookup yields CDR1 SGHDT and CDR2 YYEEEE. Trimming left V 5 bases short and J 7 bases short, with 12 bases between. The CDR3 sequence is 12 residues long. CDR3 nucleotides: TGTGCCAGCAGACAGCAGGGGAGTGGCTACACCTTC. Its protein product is CASRQQGSGYTF.

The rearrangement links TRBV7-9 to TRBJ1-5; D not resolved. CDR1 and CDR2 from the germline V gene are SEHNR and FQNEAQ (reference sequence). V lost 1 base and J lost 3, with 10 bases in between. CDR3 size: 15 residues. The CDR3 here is CASSLGGQLNQPQHF. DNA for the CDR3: TGTGCCAGCAGCTTAGGCGGTCAGCTCAATCAGCCCCAGCATTTT. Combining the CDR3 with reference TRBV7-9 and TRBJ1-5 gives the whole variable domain DTGVSQNPRHKITKRGQNVTFRCDPISEHNRLYWYRQTLGQGPEFLTYFQNEAQLEKSRLLSDRFSAERPKGSFSTLEIQRTEQGDSAMYLCASSLGGQLNQPQHFGDGTRLSIL.

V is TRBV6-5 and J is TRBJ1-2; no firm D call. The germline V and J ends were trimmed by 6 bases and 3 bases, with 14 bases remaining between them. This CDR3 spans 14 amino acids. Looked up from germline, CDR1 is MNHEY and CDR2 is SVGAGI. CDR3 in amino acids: CASRKIQLYYGYTF. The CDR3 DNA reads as TGTGCCAGCAGGAAGATACAGCTGTACTATGGCTACACCTTC.

The CDR3 spells CASSVGGGPYNEQFF. The CDR3 DNA reads as TGTGCCAGCAGCGTAGGGGGAGGCCCCTACAATGAGCAGTTCTTC. V is TRBV9 and J is TRBJ2-1; D perhaps matches TRBD2 (6 bases). This CDR3 region has 15 residues. V was clipped by 0 bases and J by 2 bases, with 9 bases between them. Germline-derived CDR1 and CDR2 are SGDLS and YYNGEE.

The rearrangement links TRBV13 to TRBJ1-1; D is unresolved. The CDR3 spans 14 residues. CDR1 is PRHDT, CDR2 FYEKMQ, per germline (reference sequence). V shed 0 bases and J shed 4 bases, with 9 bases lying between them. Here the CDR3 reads CASSLGPQRTEAFF. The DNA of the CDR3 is TGTGCCAGCAGCTTAGGACCGCAGCGCACTGAAGCTTTCTTT.

As DNA, the CDR3 is TGTGCCAGCACCGGGGGGGTAGCGGACGAGCAGTACTTC. Its protein product is CASTGGVADEQYF. The chain joins TRBV11-2 to TRBJ2-7, with 8 bases that match TRBD2. This CDR3 contains 13 residues. Germline CDR1 SGHAT, CDR2 FQNNGV. Trimming removed 7 bases from V and 5 bases from J; junction bases left unmatched: 7.

The CDR3 loop reads CAISPLQGNTEAFF. CDR3 sequence (DNA): TGTGCCATCAGCCCGCTGCAGGGGAACACTGAAGCTTTCTTT. The chain has TRBV10-3 and TRBJ1-1; perhaps TRBD1 as D (5 bases). Germline CDR1 is ENHRY and CDR2 is SYGVKD. V lost 6 bases and J lost 1, with 12 bases in between. The length of the CDR3 is 14 residues.

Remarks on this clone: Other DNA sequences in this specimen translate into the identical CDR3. The CDR3 loop reads CASSLAHTDTQYF. In nucleotides, the CDR3 is TGTGCCAGCAGCTTAGCCCACACAGATACGCAGTATTTT. The chain uses TRBV11-3 and TRBJ2-3; D remains ambiguous. The germline gives CDR1 SGHNT, CDR2 YENEEA. Trimming removed 1 base from V and 2 bases from J, with 4 bases in between. CDR3 length: 13 amino acids.

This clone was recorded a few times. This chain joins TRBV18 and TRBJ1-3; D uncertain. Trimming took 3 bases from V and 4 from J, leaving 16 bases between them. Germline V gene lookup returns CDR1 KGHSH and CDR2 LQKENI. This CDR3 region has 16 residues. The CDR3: CASSPPPSPLGNTIYF. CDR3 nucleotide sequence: TGTGCCAGCTCACCTCCACCGAGCCCCTTAGGAAACACCATATATTTT.

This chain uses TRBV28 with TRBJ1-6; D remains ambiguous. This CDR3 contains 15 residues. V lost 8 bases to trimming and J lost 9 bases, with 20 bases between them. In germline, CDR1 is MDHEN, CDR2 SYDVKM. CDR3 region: CASGNTGPGGSPLHF. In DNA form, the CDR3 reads TGTGCCAGCGGGAATACTGGGCCGGGAGGTTCACCCCTCCACTTT.

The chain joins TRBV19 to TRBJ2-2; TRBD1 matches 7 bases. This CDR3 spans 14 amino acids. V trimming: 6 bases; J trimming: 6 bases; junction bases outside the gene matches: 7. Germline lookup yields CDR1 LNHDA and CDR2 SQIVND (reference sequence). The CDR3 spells CASREQGKAGELFF. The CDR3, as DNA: TGTGCCAGTAGGGAACAGGGGAAGGCCGGGGAGCTGTTTTTT.

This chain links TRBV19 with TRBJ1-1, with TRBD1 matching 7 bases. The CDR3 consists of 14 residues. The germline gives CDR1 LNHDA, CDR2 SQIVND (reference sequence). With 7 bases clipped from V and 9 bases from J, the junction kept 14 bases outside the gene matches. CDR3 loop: CASTSSGQPYKAFF. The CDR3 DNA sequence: TGTGCCAGTACCTCCTCGGGACAGCCCTACAAAGCTTTCTTT.

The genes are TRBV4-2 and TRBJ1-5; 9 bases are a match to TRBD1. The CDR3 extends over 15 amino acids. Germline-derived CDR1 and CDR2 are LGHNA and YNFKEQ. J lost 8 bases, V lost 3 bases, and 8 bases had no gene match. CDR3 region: CASSQGQGGLEPQHF. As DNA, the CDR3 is TGTGCCAGCAGCCAGGGACAGGGAGGTTTGGAGCCCCAGCATTTT.

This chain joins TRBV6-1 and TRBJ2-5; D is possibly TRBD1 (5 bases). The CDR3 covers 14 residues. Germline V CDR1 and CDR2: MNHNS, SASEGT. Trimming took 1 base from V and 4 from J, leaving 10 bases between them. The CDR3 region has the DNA TGTGCCAGCAGTGAAGACCCAGGGCGAGAGACCCAGTACTTC. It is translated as CASSEDPGRETQYF.

The CDR3 sequence is CASSLATGWSYEQYF. The CDR3 nucleotides read TGTGCCAGCAGCTTAGCGACAGGGTGGTCCTACGAGCAGTACTTC. V is TRBV11-2 and J is TRBJ2-7; 7 bases map to TRBD1. Germline V gives CDR1 SGHAT, CDR2 FQNNGV. V lost 1 base and J lost 1; bases outside the gene matches: 4. The CDR3 totals 15 residues.

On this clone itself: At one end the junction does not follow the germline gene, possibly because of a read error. CDR3 sequence (DNA): TGCGCCAGCAGTGAGTCGAATATTACAGGGAAGCAAGAGCCCCAGTACTTC. It codes for CASSESNITGKQEPQYF. V and J are TRBV10-1 and TRBJ2-5, with TRBD1 as a possible D gene (6 bases). The CDR3 covers 17 residues. CDR1 and CDR2 from the germline V gene are WNHNN and SYGVQD (reference sequence).

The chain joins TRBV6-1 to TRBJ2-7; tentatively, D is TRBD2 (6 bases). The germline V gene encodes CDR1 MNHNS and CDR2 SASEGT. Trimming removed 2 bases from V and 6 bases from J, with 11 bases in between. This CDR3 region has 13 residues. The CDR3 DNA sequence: TGTGCCAGCAGTGAAACATGGGGAGGCGAGCAGTACTTC. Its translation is CASSETWGGEQYF.

Written as DNA, the CDR3 is TGTGCCAGCTCACCACCTCAGGGGCCTTTTAGAGAGCAGTACTTC. It codes for CASSPPQGPFREQYF. The V gene is TRBV18, the J gene TRBJ2-7, with D maybe TRBD1 (6 bases). The germline V gene has CDR1 KGHSH and CDR2 LQKENI. There are 15 residues in the CDR3. V dropped 0 bases and J dropped 7 bases, with 16 bases sitting between them.

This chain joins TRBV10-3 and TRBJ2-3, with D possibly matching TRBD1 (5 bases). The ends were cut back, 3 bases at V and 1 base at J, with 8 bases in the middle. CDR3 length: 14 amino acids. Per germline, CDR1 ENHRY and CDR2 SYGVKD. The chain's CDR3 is CAISDTGRTDTQYF. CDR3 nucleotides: TGTGCCATCAGTGACACAGGCCGCACAGATACGCAGTATTTT.

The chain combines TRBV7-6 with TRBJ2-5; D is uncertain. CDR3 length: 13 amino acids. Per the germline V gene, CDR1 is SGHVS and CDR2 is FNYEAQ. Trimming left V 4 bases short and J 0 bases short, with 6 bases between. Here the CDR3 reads CASSSGYQETQYF. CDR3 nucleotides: TGTGCCAGCAGCTCCGGGTACCAAGAGACCCAGTACTTC.

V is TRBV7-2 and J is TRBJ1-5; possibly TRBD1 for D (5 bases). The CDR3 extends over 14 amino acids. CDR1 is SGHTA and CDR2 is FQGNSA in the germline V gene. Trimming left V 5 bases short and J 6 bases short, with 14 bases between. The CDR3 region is CASSPRQGAQPQHF. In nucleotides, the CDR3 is TGTGCCAGCAGCCCCCGCCAGGGTGCTCAGCCCCAGCATTTT.

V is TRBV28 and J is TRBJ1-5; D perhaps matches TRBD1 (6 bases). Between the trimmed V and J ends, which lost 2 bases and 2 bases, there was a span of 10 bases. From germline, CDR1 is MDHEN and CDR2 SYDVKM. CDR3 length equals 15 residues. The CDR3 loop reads CASSLAGVGNQPQHF. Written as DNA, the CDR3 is TGTGCCAGCAGTTTAGCAGGGGTCGGCAATCAGCCCCAGCATTTT.

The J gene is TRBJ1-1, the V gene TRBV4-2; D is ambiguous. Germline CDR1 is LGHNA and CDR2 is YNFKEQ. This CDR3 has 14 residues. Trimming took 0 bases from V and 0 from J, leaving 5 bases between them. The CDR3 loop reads CASSQEGLNTEAFF. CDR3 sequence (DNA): TGTGCCAGCAGCCAAGAGGGCTTGAACACTGAAGCTTTCTTT.

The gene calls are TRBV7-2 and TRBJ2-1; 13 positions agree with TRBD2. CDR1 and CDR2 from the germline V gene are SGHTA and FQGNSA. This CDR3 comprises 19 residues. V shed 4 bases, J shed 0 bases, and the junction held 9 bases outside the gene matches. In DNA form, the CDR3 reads TGTGCCAGCAGCTCCCGACTAGCGGGGGGCCTCAGCTCCTACAATGAGCAGTTCTTC. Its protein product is CASSSRLAGGLSSYNEQFF.